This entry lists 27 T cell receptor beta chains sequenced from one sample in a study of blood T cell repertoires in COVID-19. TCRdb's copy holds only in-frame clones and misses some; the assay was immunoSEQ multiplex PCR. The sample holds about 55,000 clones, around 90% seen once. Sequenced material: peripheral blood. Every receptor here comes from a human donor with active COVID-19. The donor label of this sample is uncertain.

CDR3 residues: CASSPQGNTEAFF. As DNA, the CDR3 is TGTGCCAGCAGTCCACAGGGGAACACTGAAGCTTTCTTT. This chain uses TRBV12-3 or TRBV12-4 with TRBJ1-1, with D possibly matching TRBD1 (6 bases). There are 13 residues in the CDR3. V lost 5 bases and J lost 1, with 8 bases in between.

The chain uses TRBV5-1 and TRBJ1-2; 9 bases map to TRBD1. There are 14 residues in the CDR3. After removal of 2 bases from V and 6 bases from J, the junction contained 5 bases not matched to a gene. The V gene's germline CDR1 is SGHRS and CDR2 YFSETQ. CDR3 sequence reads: CASSLSGTGNGYTF. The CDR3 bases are TGCGCCAGCAGCTTATCCGGGACAGGGAATGGCTACACCTTC. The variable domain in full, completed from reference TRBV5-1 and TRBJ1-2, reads KAGVTQTPRYLIKTRGQQVTLSCSPISGHRSVSWYQQTPGQGLQFLFEYFSETQRNKGNFPGRFSGRQFSNSRSEMNVSTLELGDSALYLCASSLSGTGNGYTFGSGTRLTVV.

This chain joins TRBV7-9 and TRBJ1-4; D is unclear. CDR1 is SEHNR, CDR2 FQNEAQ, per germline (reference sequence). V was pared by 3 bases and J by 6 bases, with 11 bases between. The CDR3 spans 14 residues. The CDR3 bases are TGTGCCAGCAGCTTTCTAGAAGAGGATGAAAAACTGTTTTTT. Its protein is CASSFLEEDEKLFF.

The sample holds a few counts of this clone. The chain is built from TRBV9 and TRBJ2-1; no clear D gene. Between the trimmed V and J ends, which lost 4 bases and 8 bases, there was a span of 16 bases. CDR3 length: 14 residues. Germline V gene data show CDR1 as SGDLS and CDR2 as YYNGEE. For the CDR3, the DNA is TGTGCCAGCAGCTCGACCTCTAGATCCGATGAGCAGTTCTTC. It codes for CASSSTSRSDEQFF.

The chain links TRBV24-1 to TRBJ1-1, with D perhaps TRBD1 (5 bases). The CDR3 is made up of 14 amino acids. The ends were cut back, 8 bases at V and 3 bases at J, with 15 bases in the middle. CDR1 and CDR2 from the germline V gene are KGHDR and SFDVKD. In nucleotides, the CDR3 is TGTGCCACCAACTTGGGCCCGGGGGACACTGAAGCTTTCTTT. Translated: CATNLGPGDTEAFF.

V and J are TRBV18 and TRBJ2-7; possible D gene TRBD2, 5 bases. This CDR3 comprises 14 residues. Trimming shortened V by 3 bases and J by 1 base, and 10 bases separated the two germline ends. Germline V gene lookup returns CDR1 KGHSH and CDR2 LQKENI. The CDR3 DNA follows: TGTGCCAGCTCACCGGCTAGCTTGTCCTACGAGCAGTACTTC. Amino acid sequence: CASSPASLSYEQYF.

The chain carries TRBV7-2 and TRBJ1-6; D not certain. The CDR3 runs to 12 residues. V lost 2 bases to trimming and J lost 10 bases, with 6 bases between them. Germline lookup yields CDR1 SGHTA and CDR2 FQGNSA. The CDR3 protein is CASSLTRSPLHF. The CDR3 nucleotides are TGTGCCAGCAGCTTAACAAGATCACCCCTCCACTTT.

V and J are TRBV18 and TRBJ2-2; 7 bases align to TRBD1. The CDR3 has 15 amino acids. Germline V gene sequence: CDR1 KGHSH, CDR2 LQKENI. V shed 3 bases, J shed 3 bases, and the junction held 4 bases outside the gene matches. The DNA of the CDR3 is TGTGCCAGCTCACCGAGGGGGCTGGACACCGGGGAGCTGTTTTTT. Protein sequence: CASSPRGLDTGELFF.

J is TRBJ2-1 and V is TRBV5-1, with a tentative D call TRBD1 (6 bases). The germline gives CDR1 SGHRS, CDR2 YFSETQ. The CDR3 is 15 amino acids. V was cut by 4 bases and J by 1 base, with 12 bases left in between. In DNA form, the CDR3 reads TGCGCCAGCAGCCCACGGACAGCTTCCTACAATGAGCAGTTCTTC. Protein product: CASSPRTASYNEQFF.

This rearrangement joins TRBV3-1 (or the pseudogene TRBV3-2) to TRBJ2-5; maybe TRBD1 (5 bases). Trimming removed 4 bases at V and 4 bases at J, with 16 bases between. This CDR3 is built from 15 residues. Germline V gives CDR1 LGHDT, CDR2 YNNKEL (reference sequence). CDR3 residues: CASSLLMSRGETQYF. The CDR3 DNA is TGTGCCAGCAGCCTCTTGATGTCTAGGGGAGAGACCCAGTACTTC.

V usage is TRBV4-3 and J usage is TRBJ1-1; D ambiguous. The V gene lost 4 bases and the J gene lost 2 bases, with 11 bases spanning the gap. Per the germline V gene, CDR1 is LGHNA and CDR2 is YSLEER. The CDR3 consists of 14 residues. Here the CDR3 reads CASSREQRNTEAFF. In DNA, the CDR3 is TGCGCCAGCAGCCGCGAACAGAGAAACACTGAAGCTTTCTTT.

The CDR3 here is CASSPGGSYEQYF. For the CDR3, the DNA is TGTGCCAGCAGTCCAGGGGGTTCCTACGAGCAGTACTTC. J is TRBJ2-7 and V is TRBV7-9, with TRBD1 matching 7 bases. CDR1 SEHNR and CDR2 FQNEAQ come from the germline V gene (reference sequence). The CDR3 sequence is 13 residues long. Trimming removed 6 bases from V and 1 base from J; junction bases left unmatched: 3.

The CDR3 here is CASSAQGTRYNEQFF. CDR3 in DNA: TGTGCCAGCAGCGCCCAGGGTACGAGATACAATGAGCAGTTCTTC. V is TRBV5-8 and J is TRBJ2-1; D perhaps matches TRBD1 (5 bases). Germline CDR1 and CDR2: SGHTS and YDEGEE. The length of the CDR3 is 15 residues. V lost 4 bases, J lost 4 bases, and 15 bases lay in between. Variable domain in full (rest from reference TRBV5-8 and TRBJ2-1): EAGVTQSPTHLIKTRGQQATLRCSPISGHTSVYWYQQALGLGLQFLLWYDEGEERNRGNFPPRFSGRQFPNYSSELNVNALELEDSALYLCASSAQGTRYNEQFFGPGTRLTVL.

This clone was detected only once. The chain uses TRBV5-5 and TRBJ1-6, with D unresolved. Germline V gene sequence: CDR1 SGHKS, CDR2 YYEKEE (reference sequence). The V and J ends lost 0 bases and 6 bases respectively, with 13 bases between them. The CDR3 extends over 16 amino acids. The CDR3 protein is CASSLVFGVGNSPLHF. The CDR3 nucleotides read TGTGCCAGCAGCTTGGTATTCGGGGTGGGTAATTCACCCCTCCACTTT.

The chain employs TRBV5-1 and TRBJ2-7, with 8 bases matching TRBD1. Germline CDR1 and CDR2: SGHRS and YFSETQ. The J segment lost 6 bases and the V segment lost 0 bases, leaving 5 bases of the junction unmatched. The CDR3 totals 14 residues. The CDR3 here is CASSLADRASEQYF. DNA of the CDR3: TGCGCCAGCAGCTTGGCGGACAGGGCAAGCGAGCAGTACTTC.

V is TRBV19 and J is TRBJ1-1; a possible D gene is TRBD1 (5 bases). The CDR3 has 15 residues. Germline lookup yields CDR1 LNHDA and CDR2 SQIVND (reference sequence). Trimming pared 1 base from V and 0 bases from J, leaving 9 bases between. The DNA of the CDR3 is TGTGCCAGTAGTATAGGTCAGGGATTGAACACTGAAGCTTTCTTT. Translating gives CASSIGQGLNTEAFF.

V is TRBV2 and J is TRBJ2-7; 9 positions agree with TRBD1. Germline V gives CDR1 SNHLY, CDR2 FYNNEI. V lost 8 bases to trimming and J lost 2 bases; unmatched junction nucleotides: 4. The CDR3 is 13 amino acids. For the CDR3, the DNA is TGTGCCAGCTTAGGGACAGGGACCTACGAGCAGTACTTC. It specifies CASLGTGTYEQYF.

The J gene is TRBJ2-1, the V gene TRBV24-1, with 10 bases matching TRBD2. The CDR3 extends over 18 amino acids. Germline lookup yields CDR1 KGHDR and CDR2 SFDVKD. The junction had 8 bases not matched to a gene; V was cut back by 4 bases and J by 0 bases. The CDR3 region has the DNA TGTGCCACCAGTGACGCAGGCCCTAGCGGGAGCTCCTACAATGAGCAGTTCTTC. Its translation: CATSDAGPSGSSYNEQFF.

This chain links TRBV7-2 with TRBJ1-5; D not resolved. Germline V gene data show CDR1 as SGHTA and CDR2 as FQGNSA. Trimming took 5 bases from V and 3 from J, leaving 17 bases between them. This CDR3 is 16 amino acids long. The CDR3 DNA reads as TGTGCCAGCAGCCGCTCGGGGTCCTCGTTCAATCAGCCCCAGCATTTT. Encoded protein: CASSRSGSSFNQPQHF.

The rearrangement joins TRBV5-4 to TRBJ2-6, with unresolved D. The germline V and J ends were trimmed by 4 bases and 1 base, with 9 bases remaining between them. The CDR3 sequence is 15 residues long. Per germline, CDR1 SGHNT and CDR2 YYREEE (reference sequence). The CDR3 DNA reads TGTGCCAGCAGCCCGAGGCAATCTGGGGCCAACGTCCTGACTTTC. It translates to CASSPRQSGANVLTF.

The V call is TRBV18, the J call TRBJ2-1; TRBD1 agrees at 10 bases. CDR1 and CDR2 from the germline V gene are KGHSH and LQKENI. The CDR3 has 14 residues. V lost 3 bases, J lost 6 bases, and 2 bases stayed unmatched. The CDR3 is CASSPGQGLNEQFF. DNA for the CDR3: TGTGCCAGCTCACCGGGACAGGGGCTCAATGAGCAGTTCTTC. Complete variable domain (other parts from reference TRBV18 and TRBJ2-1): NAGVMQNPRHLVRRRGQEARLRCSPMKGHSHVYWYRQLPEEGLKFMVYLQKENIIDESGMPKERFSAEFPKEGPSILRIQQVVRGDSAAYFCASSPGQGLNEQFFGPGTRLTVL.

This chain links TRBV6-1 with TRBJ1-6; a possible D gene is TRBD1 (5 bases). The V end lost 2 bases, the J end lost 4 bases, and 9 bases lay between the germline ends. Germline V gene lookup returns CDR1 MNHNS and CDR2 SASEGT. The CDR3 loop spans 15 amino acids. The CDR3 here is CASSETGGYNSPLHF. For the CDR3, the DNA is TGTGCCAGCAGTGAAACCGGGGGGTATAATTCACCCCTCCACTTT.

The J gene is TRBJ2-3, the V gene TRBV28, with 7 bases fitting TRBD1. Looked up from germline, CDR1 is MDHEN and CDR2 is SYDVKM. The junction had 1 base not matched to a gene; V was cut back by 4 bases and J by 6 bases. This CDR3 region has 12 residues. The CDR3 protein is CASSSDRDTQYF. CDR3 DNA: TGTGCCAGCAGTTCGGACAGGGATACGCAGTATTTT.

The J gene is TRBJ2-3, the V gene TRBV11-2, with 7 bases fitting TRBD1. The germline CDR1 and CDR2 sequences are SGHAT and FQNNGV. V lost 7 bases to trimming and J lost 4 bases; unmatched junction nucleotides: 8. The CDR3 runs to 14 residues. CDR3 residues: CASTSERGPDTQYF. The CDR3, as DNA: TGTGCCAGCACCTCGGAAAGGGGGCCAGATACGCAGTATTTT.

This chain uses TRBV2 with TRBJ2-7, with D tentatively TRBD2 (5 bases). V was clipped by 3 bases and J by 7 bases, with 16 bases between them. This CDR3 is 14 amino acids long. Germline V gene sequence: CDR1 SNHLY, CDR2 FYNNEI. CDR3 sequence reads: CASSEVTQREEQYF. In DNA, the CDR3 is TGTGCCAGCAGTGAGGTAACCCAGAGGGAGGAGCAGTACTTC. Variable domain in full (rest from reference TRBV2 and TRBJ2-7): EPEVTQTPSHQVTQMGQEVILRCVPISNHLYFYWYRQILGQKVEFLVSFYNNEISEKSEIFDDQFSVERPDGSNFTLKIRSTKLEDSAMYFCASSEVTQREEQYFGPGTRLTVT.

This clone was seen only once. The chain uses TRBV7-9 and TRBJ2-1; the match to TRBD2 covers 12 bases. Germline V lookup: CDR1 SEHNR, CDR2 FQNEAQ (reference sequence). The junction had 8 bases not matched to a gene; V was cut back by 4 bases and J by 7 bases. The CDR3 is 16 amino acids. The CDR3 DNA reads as TGTGCCAGCAGCTCAAGACTAGCGGGAGTCGTTAATGAGCAGTTCTTC. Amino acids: CASSSRLAGVVNEQFF.

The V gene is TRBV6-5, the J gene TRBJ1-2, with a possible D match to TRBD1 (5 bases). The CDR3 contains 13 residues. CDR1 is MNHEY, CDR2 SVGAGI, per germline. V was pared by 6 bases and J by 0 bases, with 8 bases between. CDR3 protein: CASRGRANYGYTF. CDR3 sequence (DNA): TGTGCCAGCAGGGGGCGAGCTAACTATGGCTACACCTTC.